Listed here is a single TCR beta chain. Profiled with immunoSEQ multiplex PCR; TCRdb holds only in-frame clones, not every one. Altogether tens of thousands of clones are present, just under 95% being singletons, with the ten largest covering 4.1%. These data originate in a study of blood T cell repertoires in COVID-19. J lost 0 bases, V lost 4 bases, and 7 bases had no gene match. CDR3 length equals 16 residues. The germline gives CDR1 ENHRY, CDR2 SYGVKD. The V call is TRBV10-3, the J call TRBJ2-5; 8 positions match TRBD1. The sample taken for sequencing was peripheral blood. This sequence was found in a human donor with active COVID-19. The donor label of this sample is uncertain. The CDR3, as DNA: TGTGCCATCAGTGCAGGGGGCTACCTCTACCAAGAGACCCAGTACTTC. Its protein is CAISAGGYLYQETQYF.